A single sample gave rise to the 27 T cell receptor beta chains below, sequenced in a study of graft-versus-host responses after intestinal transplantation. Some clones are missing from TCRdb's copy, which holds only in-frame ones; the method was immunoSEQ multiplex PCR. The sample shows approximately 20,000 clones, approximately 40% of them seen only once. Plating of roughly 200,000 CFSE-labeled responder cells was done together with roughly 200,000 irradiated, violet-dye-labeled stimulator cells. The sample in question was alloreactive CD8+ T cells from a mixed lymphocyte reaction culture, obtained before intestinal transplant. Specified subset: CFSE-low proliferating T cells sorted from roughly six-day pre-transplant mixed lymphocyte reaction (GvH or HvG direction). Receptor source: a human patient who received an intestinal transplant.

This clone has just one count. In DNA form, the CDR3 reads TGTGCCAGCAGTGAAGTAGGGACAGGCGGTCAGTACTTC. Translating gives CASSEVGTGGQYF. This chain uses TRBV6-5 with TRBJ2-7; 8 bases agree with TRBD1. This CDR3 has 13 amino acids. Per germline, CDR1 MNHEY and CDR2 SVGAGI. V dropped 5 bases and J dropped 10; count of bases not matched to a gene: 10.

This chain uses TRBV9 with TRBJ2-5; a possible D gene is TRBD1 (6 bases). CDR3 length equals 14 residues. The germline V gene encodes CDR1 SGDLS and CDR2 YYNGEE. V was shortened by 0 bases and J by 4 bases, with 10 bases between the two germline ends. DNA of the CDR3: TGTGCCAGCAGCGTAGGCAGGGGCGGAGAGACCCAGTACTTC. Amino acids: CASSVGRGGETQYF. Complete variable domain (other parts from reference TRBV9 and TRBJ2-5): DSGVTQTPKHLITATGQRVTLRCSPRSGDLSVYWYQQSLDQGLQFLIQYYNGEERAKGNILERFSAQQFPDLHSELNLSSLELGDSALYFCASSVGRGGETQYFGPGTRLLVL.

This chain joins TRBV30 and TRBJ2-7; D is unresolved. V was pared by 1 base and J by 7 bases, with 11 bases between. Germline values: CDR1 GTSNPN, CDR2 SVGIG (reference sequence). This CDR3 is 12 amino acids long. The DNA for the CDR3 is TGTGCCTGGAGTGAAAATAGTCTTGAGCAGTACTTC. This gives the protein CAWSENSLEQYF.

The chain combines TRBV19 with TRBJ2-1; perhaps TRBD2 as D (6 bases). CDR1 and CDR2 from the germline V gene are LNHDA and SQIVND (reference sequence). The CDR3 contains 16 residues. V was cut by 2 bases and J by 8 bases, with 19 bases left in between. The CDR3 spells CASSIIWGRITDEQFF. In DNA, the CDR3 is TGTGCCAGTAGTATAATTTGGGGGAGGATTACGGATGAGCAGTTCTTC.

The chain has TRBV19 and TRBJ2-7; D gene unclear. V lost 2 bases and J 2 bases, leaving 16 bases between the germline ends. The CDR3 has 16 residues. Germline CDR1 is LNHDA and CDR2 is SQIVND (reference sequence). CDR3 coding DNA: TGTGCCAGTAGTATATCCCCCCGCGGAGCCCCCTACGAGCAGTACTTC. As protein: CASSISPRGAPYEQYF. Supplemented by reference TRBV19 and TRBJ2-7, the full variable domain reads DGGITQSPKYLFRKEGQNVTLSCEQNLNHDAMYWYRQDPGQGLRLIYYSQIVNDFQKGDIAEGYSVSREKKESFPLTVTSAQKNPTAFYLCASSISPRGAPYEQYFGPGTRLTVT.

The chain carries TRBV7-2 and TRBJ1-1; a possible D gene is TRBD1 (6 bases). The germline CDR1 and CDR2 sequences are SGHTA and FQGNSA. CDR3 size: 14 residues. Trimming cost V 1 base and J 4 bases, with 10 bases left between them. The CDR3 sequence is CASSLGGLITEAFF. In nucleotides, the CDR3 is TGTGCCAGCAGCTTAGGGGGGCTAATCACTGAAGCTTTCTTT.

J is TRBJ2-7 and V is TRBV5-1; D is uncertain. V gave up 2 bases and J gave up 4 bases, with 10 bases separating them. The length of the CDR3 is 13 residues. The germline V gene has CDR1 SGHRS and CDR2 YFSETQ. The CDR3 DNA reads as TGCGCCAGCAGCTTTTCCCCCAGTTACGAGCAGTACTTC. It codes for CASSFSPSYEQYF.

V gene TRBV4-1 combines with J gene TRBJ2-3; 8 nucleotides match TRBD1. Germline CDR1 MGHRA, CDR2 YSYEKL. There are 15 residues in the CDR3. V trimming: 0 bases; J trimming: 1 base; junction bases outside the gene matches: 0. In DNA form, the CDR3 reads TGCGCCAGCAGCCAAGACAGGGGGCGCACAGATACGCAGTATTTT. Protein: CASSQDRGRTDTQYF.

This rearrangement joins TRBV4-1 to TRBJ2-7; possibly TRBD1 for D (5 bases). The V and J ends lost 0 bases and 0 bases respectively, with 18 bases between them. Germline V gives CDR1 MGHRA, CDR2 YSYEKL. The CDR3 length is 18 residues. CDR3 bases: TGCGCCAGCAGCCAAGATTATCAGGGCACCTTTAGCTCCTACGAGCAGTACTTC. Protein: CASSQDYQGTFSSYEQYF.

The V gene is TRBV5-1, the J gene TRBJ2-1, with TRBD2 matching over 14 bases. V shed 4 bases and J 8 bases; nucleotides not matched to a gene: 11. This CDR3 is built from 17 residues. CDR1 is SGHRS, CDR2 YFSETQ, per germline. CDR3 protein: CASSPRTSGRRSDEQFF. CDR3 bases: TGCGCCAGCAGCCCCCGGACTAGCGGGAGGAGGTCTGATGAGCAGTTCTTC.

V gene TRBV7-9 combines with J gene TRBJ2-5; D not certain. The germline V and J ends were trimmed by 5 bases and 4 bases, with 8 bases remaining between them. The germline V gene has CDR1 SEHNR and CDR2 FQNEAQ (reference sequence). The CDR3 is 12 residues long. The CDR3 protein is CASSRKGETQYF. CDR3 DNA: TGTGCCAGCAGCAGAAAGGGAGAGACCCAGTACTTC.

This chain uses TRBV27 with TRBJ2-7; the D call may be TRBD1 or TRBD2 (5 bases each). The CDR3 totals 13 residues. Per germline, CDR1 MNHEY and CDR2 SMNVEV (reference sequence). V gave up 3 bases and J gave up 4 bases, with 10 bases separating them. CDR3 in DNA: TGTGCCAGCAGTTTTCTAGGGGAGTACGAGCAGTACTTC. Its translation: CASSFLGEYEQYF.

This clone turned up a few times. This chain joins TRBV5-1 and TRBJ2-2; TRBD1 matches 7 bases. This CDR3 is built from 15 residues. Germline V gives CDR1 SGHRS, CDR2 YFSETQ. Trimming at V came to 0 bases and at J to 4 bases, leaving 3 bases not matched to a gene. The DNA for the CDR3 is TGCGCCAGCAGCTTGGCGGGACAGCGCACCGGGGAGCTGTTTTTT. This translates into CASSLAGQRTGELFF.

This chain connects TRBV27 to TRBJ1-1, with D possibly being TRBD1 (6 bases). V dropped 5 bases and J dropped 7 bases, with 14 bases sitting between them. This CDR3 has 13 amino acids. Germline loops: CDR1 MNHEY, CDR2 SMNVEV (reference sequence). In DNA, the CDR3 is TGTGCCAGCAGTCCGTGGGGGCACCTTGAAGCTTTCTTT. Amino acid sequence: CASSPWGHLEAFF.

CDR3 amino acids: CASSILGRADTEAFF. The CDR3 DNA reads as TGTGCCAGTAGTATACTAGGCAGGGCGGACACTGAAGCTTTCTTT. The V and J genes are TRBV19 and TRBJ1-1, with D possibly matching TRBD1 (5 bases). CDR1 is LNHDA, CDR2 SQIVND, per germline (reference sequence). Deletions cut 2 bases from V and 3 bases from J, with 13 bases between. This CDR3 has 15 amino acids. Full variable domain (missing parts from reference TRBV19 and TRBJ1-1): DGGITQSPKYLFRKEGQNVTLSCEQNLNHDAMYWYRQDPGQGLRLIYYSQIVNDFQKGDIAEGYSVSREKKESFPLTVTSAQKNPTAFYLCASSILGRADTEAFFGQGTRLTVV.

The rearrangement links TRBV2 to TRBJ2-3; 8 nucleotides line up with TRBD2. This CDR3 contains 14 residues. CDR1 and CDR2 from the germline V gene are SNHLY and FYNNEI. The V and J ends lost 3 bases and 6 bases, in that order; junction bases with no gene match: 5. The CDR3 nucleotides read TGTGCCAGCAGTGATTGGACTAGCCCCGATACGCAGTATTTT. Residues: CASSDWTSPDTQYF.

In this sample, this clone turned up a few times. This sequence joins TRBV30 and TRBJ2-7; a possible D gene is TRBD2 (6 bases). Germline assignment: CDR1 GTSNPN and CDR2 SVGIG (reference sequence). The CDR3 contains 14 residues. V dropped 1 base and J dropped 5 bases, with 15 bases sitting between them. DNA of the CDR3: TGTGCCTGGAGTGGGGGGGTGGCCTTAAACGAGCAGTACTTC. This codes for CAWSGGVALNEQYF.

This chain connects TRBV13 to TRBJ1-3; D is uncertain. CDR3 size: 14 residues. CDR1 and CDR2 from the germline V gene are PRHDT and FYEKMQ (reference sequence). V gave up 5 bases and J gave up 4 bases, with 12 bases separating them. CDR3 bases: TGTGCCAGCAGCCCCCCCCAAACCGGAAACACCATATATTTT. Protein product: CASSPPQTGNTIYF. The full variable domain, its missing parts supplied by reference TRBV13 and TRBJ1-3, is AAGVIQSPRHLIKEKRETATLKCYPIPRHDTVYWYQQGPGQDPQFLISFYEKMQSDKGSIPDRFSAQQFSDYHSELNMSSLELGDSALYFCASSPPQTGNTIYFGEGSWLTVV.

The rearrangement joins TRBV28 to TRBJ2-1, with 14 nucleotides matching TRBD2. Germline values: CDR1 MDHEN, CDR2 SYDVKM. V lost 2 bases and J lost 12; bases outside the gene matches: 6. The CDR3 has 15 residues. The CDR3 region is CASSLPGTSGSLQFF. In DNA, the CDR3 is TGTGCCAGCAGTTTACCCGGGACTAGCGGGAGTCTGCAGTTCTTC.

This clone is labeled medium-sized. The chain joins TRBV10-3 to TRBJ1-4; 7 nucleotides line up with TRBD1. Germline-derived CDR1 and CDR2 are ENHRY and SYGVKD. V lost 10 bases to trimming and J lost 0 bases; unmatched junction nucleotides: 8. The CDR3 runs to 15 residues. The chain's CDR3 is CATRDRTATNEKLFF. DNA of the CDR3: TGTGCCACCCGGGACAGAACCGCAACTAATGAAAAACTGTTTTTT.

This clone counts as medium-sized (0.01 to 0.1%). The chain has TRBV4-2 and TRBJ1-5; tentatively, D is TRBD1 (5 bases). The V end lost 6 bases, the J end lost 0 bases, and 12 bases lay between the germline ends. Germline CDR1 LGHNA, CDR2 YNFKEQ. This CDR3 has 15 amino acids. Written as DNA, the CDR3 is TGTGCCAGCAGGGGGCAAAGCAATAGCAATCAGCCCCAGCATTTT. Its translation: CASRGQSNSNQPQHF.

This sequence joins TRBV28 and TRBJ1-3; D gene ambiguous. The germline V gene encodes CDR1 MDHEN and CDR2 SYDVKM. The CDR3 is made up of 15 amino acids. V lost 3 bases and J 2 bases, leaving 11 bases between the germline ends. For the CDR3, the DNA is TGTGCCAGCAGTTTCAACGGCGTCCCTGGAAACACCATATATTTT. Translation gives CASSFNGVPGNTIYF.

V usage is TRBV10-3 and J usage is TRBJ2-7; 10 nucleotides align to TRBD2. Trimming at V came to 8 bases and at J to 6 bases, leaving 7 bases not matched to a gene. This CDR3 is built from 13 residues. CDR1 is ENHRY and CDR2 is SYGVKD in the germline V gene. As DNA, the CDR3 is TGTGCCATCGCGGCTAGCGGGGGTGGCGAGCAGTACTTC. It is translated as CAIAASGGGEQYF.

This chain uses TRBV2 with TRBJ2-3, with 9 bases matching TRBD2. The CDR3 extends over 15 amino acids. Trimming took 4 bases from V and 8 from J; bases not matched to a gene: 10. Germline CDR1 and CDR2: SNHLY and FYNNEI. CDR3 sequence reads: CASSAGLASIGTQYF. Here the CDR3 DNA reads TGTGCCAGCAGTGCCGGACTAGCGAGTATCGGTACGCAGTATTTT.

The DNA for the CDR3 is TGTGCCAGCAGTCCCGGGACAGGGTGGTACGAGCAGTACTTC. Amino acid sequence: CASSPGTGWYEQYF. The chain carries TRBV2 and TRBJ2-7; the match to TRBD1 covers 9 bases. CDR3 length: 14 residues. V lost 5 bases and J lost 4; bases outside the gene matches: 6. Germline V lookup: CDR1 SNHLY, CDR2 FYNNEI.

The chain combines TRBV15 with TRBJ2-7; 7 nucleotides line up with TRBD1. This CDR3 has 17 residues. Germline lookup yields CDR1 LNHNV and CDR2 YYDKDF (reference sequence). V lost 3 bases, J lost 8 bases, and 19 bases stayed unmatched. The chain's CDR3 is CATSRALTGTQERKQYF. The CDR3 DNA is TGTGCCACCAGCAGGGCCTTGACAGGGACCCAGGAGAGGAAGCAGTACTTC.

This clone was recorded once. The DNA for the CDR3 is TGCGCCAGCTCGACTAGCGGGGGCCCCTACAATGAGCAGTTCTTC. Translation: CASSTSGGPYNEQFF. This chain uses TRBV5-1 with TRBJ2-1; 12 nucleotides match TRBD2. The CDR3 totals 15 residues. Trimming took 7 bases from V and 2 from J; bases not matched to a gene: 4. CDR1 is SGHRS, CDR2 YFSETQ, per germline.